Listed here are 22 T cell receptor beta chains from one sample, sequenced in a study of blood T cells in healthy people across ages. PCR was performed a second time for 7 to 11 cycles using a sample-barcoded 5' primer and a J-beta primer mix. In TCRdb, the 5' RACE reads were re-called with MiXCR into one record per CDR3 protein. The sample has roughly 1,700,000 distinct CDR3 sequences, approximately 28% seen once; the top ten hold 7.7%. The sample was blood. The receptor source for this set is a woman between 25 and 40 years old in good health.

This clonotype has only a few counts. This chain joins TRBV6-6 and TRBJ1-4; no definite D call. V was clipped by 7 bases and J by 8 bases, with 11 bases between them. Germline V gene lookup returns CDR1 MNHNY and CDR2 SVGAGI (reference sequence). The CDR3 is made up of 12 amino acids. The chain's CDR3 is CASKHGEEKLFF. Here the CDR3 DNA reads TGTGCCAGCAAGCATGGTGAAGAAAAACTGTTTTTT.

The table lists this clonotype with many counts. This clone may be a read error of a much larger clone one base away. The J gene is TRBJ2-5, the V gene TRBV9, with D hard to call. V dropped 4 bases and J dropped 5 bases, with 15 bases sitting between them. From germline, CDR1 is SGDLS and CDR2 YYNGEE. The CDR3 loop spans 14 amino acids. The CDR3 loop reads CASSRDDPLETQYF. CDR3 DNA sequence: TGTGCCAGCAGCCGAGACGACCCCCTGGAGACCCAGTACTTC.

In this sample, this clonotype turned up many times. The V call is TRBV5-1, the J call TRBJ1-5; 7 nucleotides agree with TRBD1. This CDR3 has 16 amino acids. J gave up 2 bases and V 0 bases, and 5 bases lay outside the gene matches. Germline CDR1 SGHRS, CDR2 YFSETQ. The CDR3 DNA sequence: TGCGCCAGCAGCTTGGCGCCCCAGGGGGGCAATCAGCCCCAGCATTTT. Translation: CASSLAPQGGNQPQHF.

The gene calls are TRBV12-3 or TRBV12-4 and TRBJ2-1; D is possibly TRBD2 (7 bases). Trimming cost V 6 bases and J 5 bases, with 17 bases left between them. This CDR3 spans 15 amino acids. DNA of the CDR3: TGTGCCAGCAGGCCCGGGACGGGGGGCAACAATGAGCAGTTCTTC. Protein: CASRPGTGGNNEQFF.

This clonotype was seen a few times. The gene calls are TRBV6-6 and TRBJ2-7; weak D call: TRBD1 (5 bases). Germline V gene data show CDR1 as MNHNY and CDR2 as SVGAGI (reference sequence). This CDR3 comprises 15 residues. Trimming removed 4 bases at V and 4 bases at J, with 17 bases between. CDR3 region: CASSSPDKAKYEQYF. In DNA, the CDR3 is TGTGCCAGCAGTTCCCCGGACAAAGCTAAATACGAGCAGTACTTC.

Ten or more counts support this clonotype. V usage is TRBV19 and J usage is TRBJ1-2; no firm D call. V gave up 6 bases and J gave up 6 bases, with 20 bases separating them. The germline gives CDR1 LNHDA, CDR2 SQIVND (reference sequence). CDR3 length: 15 amino acids. CDR3: CASSPGDPTGDGYTF. CDR3 in DNA: TGTGCCAGTAGCCCCGGTGACCCCACGGGAGATGGCTACACCTTC.

The chain joins TRBV5-1 to TRBJ2-2; no reliable D call. The CDR3 has 14 residues. The germline V and J ends were trimmed by 5 bases and 4 bases, with 12 bases remaining between them. Germline CDR1 SGHRS, CDR2 YFSETQ. The CDR3 region has the DNA TGCGCCAGCAGAGGGCTGTTGAGCACCGGGGAGCTGTTTTTT. Protein sequence: CASRGLLSTGELFF.

CDR3 amino acids: CASSYSGRGRFSNQPQHF. The CDR3 nucleotides read TGTGCCAGCAGTTACTCGGGCAGGGGGCGGTTTAGCAATCAGCCCCAGCATTTT. The genes are TRBV6-5 and TRBJ1-5; 8 bases are shared with TRBD1. J was trimmed by 0 bases and V by 0 bases; bases with no gene match: 7. Germline assignment: CDR1 MNHEY and CDR2 SVGAGI. CDR3 length: 18 amino acids.

This clonotype was detected ten times or more. The chain couples TRBV6-6 to TRBJ2-7; 11 positions match TRBD1. The trim removed 2 bases at V and 5 bases at J, leaving 5 bases unmatched. The germline CDR1 and CDR2 sequences are MNHNY and SVGAGI (reference sequence). This CDR3 has 15 residues. The CDR3 DNA reads as TGTGCCAGCAGTTACCCAGGACAGGGGGCAGACGAGCAGTACTTC. Its protein is CASSYPGQGADEQYF.

This clonotype was seen only a few times. The CDR3 DNA follows: TGCGCCAGCAGCCAAGGGCGGGGAGGGGAGACCCCTAGGGGCTACACCTTC. This translates into CASSQGRGGETPRGYTF. J is TRBJ1-2 and V is TRBV4-3, with D possibly matching TRBD1 (5 bases). The CDR3 is 17 residues long. Germline lookup yields CDR1 LGHNA and CDR2 YSLEER. V lost 1 base and J lost 8, with 23 bases in between.

The chain couples TRBV24-1 to TRBJ2-1; TRBD1 or TRBD2 may be the D gene (5 bases each). This CDR3 comprises 15 residues. Germline CDR1 KGHDR, CDR2 SFDVKD. V was trimmed by 11 bases and J by 1 base, leaving 17 bases between them. The CDR3 spells CASPSEGSSYNEQFF. The CDR3 DNA reads TGTGCCAGCCCTTCAGAGGGGTCATCCTACAATGAGCAGTTCTTC.

The CDR3 DNA reads as TGTGCCAGCAGTGTCCAGCGGGCCTACGAGCAGTACTTC. Its protein is CASSVQRAYEQYF. This chain links TRBV2 with TRBJ2-7, with a possible D match to TRBD2 (6 bases). CDR3 length equals 13 residues. The germline V gene has CDR1 SNHLY and CDR2 FYNNEI. V was shortened by 4 bases and J by 2 bases, with 9 bases between the two germline ends.

In its sample, this clonotype was seen many times. This chain joins TRBV20-1 and TRBJ2-7; 10 bases map to TRBD1. The junction had 11 bases not matched to a gene; V was cut back by 3 bases and J by 6 bases. The CDR3 runs 15 residues. Germline lookup yields CDR1 DFQATT and CDR2 SNEGSKA (reference sequence). The CDR3 coding sequence is TGCAGTGCTAGGTACTCCGGGACAGGGGTGAGCGAGCAGTACTTC. It encodes CSARYSGTGVSEQYF.

This clonotype showed up just once. Germline is not matched at one junction end, which may reflect a read error. The chain recombines TRBV5-6 with TRBJ2-6, with 10 positions matching TRBD1. Looked up from germline, CDR1 is SGHDT and CDR2 is YYEEEE. The CDR3 length is 18 residues. The CDR3 sequence is CASSSGTGESSGASVLTF. In DNA, the CDR3 is TGTGCCAGCAGCTCCGGGACAGGGGAAAGCTCTGGGGCCAGCGTCCTGACTTTC.

The chain employs TRBV30 and TRBJ1-2; 8 positions match TRBD1. The V and J ends lost 7 bases and 2 bases, in that order; junction bases with no gene match: 12. The CDR3 has 15 residues. The germline V gene has CDR1 GTSNPN and CDR2 SVGIG (reference sequence). The CDR3 region is CAYPGGAVGNYGYTF. The CDR3 DNA reads TGTGCCTACCCAGGGGGCGCGGTAGGGAACTATGGCTACACCTTC.

The chain employs TRBV20-1 and TRBJ2-3, with D maybe TRBD1 (5 bases). Per germline, CDR1 DFQATT and CDR2 SNEGSKA (reference sequence). The CDR3 is 16 amino acids. With 1 base removed from V and 0 bases from J, the gap between germline ends came to 14 bases. The CDR3 coding sequence is TGCAGTGCTAGAGTGGCAGGGTTGGATAGCACAGATACGCAGTATTTT. Its protein is CSARVAGLDSTDTQYF.

The V and J genes are TRBV29-1 and TRBJ2-5; the D gene is possibly TRBD2 (6 bases). Looked up from germline, CDR1 is SQVTM and CDR2 is ANQGSEA. CDR3 length: 14 residues. V was pared by 7 bases and J by 3 bases, with 18 bases between. CDR3: CSATGVGLKETQYF. CDR3 bases: TGCAGCGCCACGGGGGTAGGCTTGAAAGAGACCCAGTACTTC.

This clonotype was counted only a few times. The V and J genes are TRBV29-1 and TRBJ1-1, with D perhaps TRBD1 (5 bases). Trimming took 3 bases from V and 3 from J, leaving 11 bases between them. The CDR3 length is 13 residues. Germline-derived CDR1 and CDR2 are SQVTM and ANQGSEA. The CDR3: CSVEGGTHTEAFF. The CDR3 region has the DNA TGCAGCGTTGAGGGGGGGACGCACACTGAAGCTTTCTTT.

As concerns this clonotype: Possible read error: a much larger clone is one base away. The J gene is TRBJ2-1, the V gene TRBV20-1, with a possible D match to TRBD2 (6 bases). Germline V gene lookup returns CDR1 DFQATT and CDR2 SNEGSKA (reference sequence). This CDR3 spans 14 amino acids. The CDR3 is CSARREGGYNAQFF. Here the CDR3 DNA reads TGCAGTGCTAGAAGAGAGGGAGGCTACAATGCGCAGTTCTTC.

This clonotype was recorded at least ten times. For the CDR3, the DNA is TGCACCTACCTTGACGGGGAGACCCAGTACTTC. Translating gives CTYLDGETQYF. V usage is TRBV29-1 and J usage is TRBJ2-5; D gene uncertain. The CDR3 sequence is 11 residues long. Germline V CDR1 and CDR2: SQVTM, ANQGSEA. Using reference TRBV29-1 and TRBJ2-5 for the parts outside the CDR3, the full variable domain is SAVISQKPSRDICQRGTSLTIQCQVDSQVTMMFWYRQQPGQSLTLIATANQGSEATYESGFVIDKFPISRPNLTFSTLTVSNMSPEDSSIYLCTYLDGETQYFGPGTRLLVL.

Regarding this clonotype: Being one base from a much bigger clone, this may be a read error. The V call is TRBV29-1, the J call TRBJ2-7; TRBD1 might be the D (5 bases). This CDR3 has 12 amino acids. The germline V gene encodes CDR1 SQVTM and CDR2 ANQGSEA. The CDR3: CSGEDSSCEQYF. CDR3 DNA sequence: TGCAGCGGCGAAGACAGCTCCTGCGAGCAGTACTTC.

This rearrangement joins TRBV6-5 to TRBJ2-1; D possibly corresponds to TRBD2 (6 bases). Deletions cut 0 bases from V and 2 bases from J, with 23 bases between. Germline V gene lookup returns CDR1 MNHEY and CDR2 SVGAGI. CDR3 size: 20 residues. In nucleotides, the CDR3 is TGTGCCAGCAGTTACTCCCCTTTCCGGGAGAGAGAAATTCCCTACAATGAGCAGTTCTTC. The encoded protein is CASSYSPFREREIPYNEQFF.